The subject of this entry is one TCR beta chain. The PCR made use of 60 Vbeta and 13 Jbeta primers. Sequencing was performed with immunoSEQ multiplex PCR; in TCRdb, only in-frame clones are kept and a portion is missing. The profile shows about 160,000 clones, 75% to 85% of them singletons. The source of the sample is a study of cytomegalovirus exposure and HLA in healthy donors. Germline values: CDR1 SNHLY, CDR2 FYNNEI. The CDR3 sequence is 14 residues long. Trimming shortened V by 7 bases and J by 2 bases, and 11 bases separated the two germline ends. This rearrangement joins TRBV2 to TRBJ2-2; possible D gene TRBD2, 5 bases. The sample comprised PBMCs. This TCR came from a man aged 45-60 years in good health and CMV-seropositive. The CDR3, as DNA: TGTGCCAGCAAAACCACTAGAAACACCGGGGAGCTGTTTTTT. Translating it yields CASKTTRNTGELFF.